Each of the 27 T cell receptor beta chains below was sequenced from the same sample in a study of regulatory T cells in long-lasting Graves disease. The authors built TCR beta libraries using iRepertoire HTBI primers and Arm-PCR of CDR3 regions. TCRdb re-called the multiplex PCR reads with MiXCR, one entry per CDR3 protein. The sample carries approximately 350,000 distinct CDR3 sequences, about 16% recorded once. Time point noted: newly diagnosed GD, antithyroid drugs for less than 3 months. Construction of the TCR library relied on RNA isolated from PBMCs. The data were also submitted as part of a second study, on T cells in Graves' hyperthyroidism and ophthalmopathy.

The sequencing used peripheral blood mononuclear cells (PBMCs), collected at new diagnosis, from a patient treated with antithyroid drugs. The receptors were sampled from a woman aged 18-30 years with Graves disease.

This clonotype was detected only a few times. The V and J genes are TRBV10-3 and TRBJ2-2; D tentatively fits TRBD1 or TRBD2 (5 bases each). V was pared by 3 bases and J by 4 bases, with 12 bases between. CDR3 length equals 15 residues. Germline V gives CDR1 ENHRY, CDR2 SYGVKD. This chain's CDR3 is CAISERGAGTGELFF. For the CDR3, the DNA is TGTGCCATCAGTGAAAGGGGCGCGGGCACCGGGGAGCTGTTTTTT.

This clonotype was detected many times. This sequence joins TRBV5-1 and TRBJ1-1; D is uncertain. CDR1 is SGHRS and CDR2 is YFSETQ in the germline V gene. V lost 4 bases, J lost 7 bases, and 20 bases lay in between. The CDR3 totals 15 residues. The CDR3 DNA sequence: TGCGCCAGCAGCCTAAGTGGCAGTCGGGGTTTTGAAGCTTTCTTT. Protein: CASSLSGSRGFEAFF. The full variable domain, its missing parts supplied by reference TRBV5-1 and TRBJ1-1, is KAGVTQTPRYLIKTRGQQVTLSCSPISGHRSVSWYQQTPGQGLQFLFEYFSETQRNKGNFPGRFSGRQFSNSRSEMNVSTLELGDSALYLCASSLSGSRGFEAFFGQGTRLTVV.

The table lists this clonotype with many counts. The rearrangement uses TRBV11-2 and TRBJ2-1; the match to TRBD2 covers 8 bases. The CDR3 totals 16 residues. CDR1 and CDR2 from the germline V gene are SGHAT and FQNNGV. After removal of 5 bases from V and 9 bases from J, the junction contained 15 bases not matched to a gene. The CDR3 reads CASSAAPGLDPVEQFF. In nucleotides, the CDR3 is TGTGCCAGCAGCGCCGCTCCGGGACTAGACCCGGTTGAGCAGTTCTTC.

This clonotype has a count of ten or more. The rearrangement links TRBV20-1 to TRBJ2-5, with TRBD1 identical over 11 bases. The germline gives CDR1 DFQATT, CDR2 SNEGSKA (reference sequence). V lost 3 bases to trimming and J lost 7 bases; unmatched junction nucleotides: 22. CDR3 length: 19 residues. This CDR3 is CSASGQGAGSYPKLGTQYF. In DNA form, the CDR3 reads TGCAGTGCTAGCGGACAGGGGGCTGGGAGTTACCCGAAGTTGGGGACCCAGTACTTC.

The genes are TRBV6-2 or TRBV6-3 and TRBJ2-7; possibly TRBD1 or TRBD2 for D (6 bases each). Deletions cut 1 base from V and 4 bases from J, with 11 bases between. There are 14 residues in the CDR3. Germline V gene sequence: CDR1 MNHEY, CDR2 SVGEGT. The CDR3 region is CASSYLGGKYEQYF. In DNA, the CDR3 is TGTGCCAGCAGTTACTTAGGGGGGAAATACGAGCAGTACTTC.

This CDR3 is CSVEDVPGNEKLFF. The CDR3 bases are TGCAGCGTTGAAGATGTTCCGGGTAATGAAAAACTGTTTTTT. The chain employs TRBV29-1 and TRBJ1-4; D ambiguous. With 0 bases removed from V and 4 bases from J, the gap between germline ends came to 9 bases. The germline V gene encodes CDR1 SQVTM and CDR2 ANQGSEA. The CDR3 consists of 14 residues. Drawing the rest from reference TRBV29-1 and TRBJ1-4, the complete variable domain is SAVISQKPSRDICQRGTSLTIQCQVDSQVTMMFWYRQQPGQSLTLIATANQGSEATYESGFVIDKFPISRPNLTFSTLTVSNMSPEDSSIYLCSVEDVPGNEKLFFGSGTQLSVL.

The rearrangement uses TRBV4-2 and TRBJ2-1, with TRBD2 matching over 11 bases. The CDR3 is made up of 18 amino acids. Per the germline V gene, CDR1 is LGHNA and CDR2 is YNFKEQ. The V gene end was trimmed by 1 base and the J gene end by 0 bases; junction bases not matched to a gene: 5. The CDR3 nucleotides are TGTGCCAGCAGCCAAGTCCCTAGCGGGGGGAGCTCCTACAATGAGCAGTTCTTC. Translated, it gives CASSQVPSGGSSYNEQFF.

This clonotype was observed at least ten times. The genes are TRBV5-4 and TRBJ2-3; no definite D call. Germline values: CDR1 SGHNT, CDR2 YYREEE (reference sequence). The CDR3 covers 16 residues. Trimming shortened V by 3 bases and J by 10 bases, and 24 bases separated the two germline ends. The CDR3 nucleotides are TGTGCCAGCAGCTCTAGATCATTTCTAGGTGTAGAACCGCAGTATTTT. Translating gives CASSSRSFLGVEPQYF.

The genes are TRBV30 and TRBJ1-1, with a possible D match to TRBD1 (6 bases). Germline lookup yields CDR1 GTSNPN and CDR2 SVGIG (reference sequence). V was shortened by 2 bases and J by 1 base, with 14 bases between the two germline ends. The CDR3 is made up of 15 amino acids. CDR3 bases: TGTGCCTGGAGTAGGGTTGGGGGCCCGAACACTGAAGCTTTCTTT. Translation gives CAWSRVGGPNTEAFF.

There are many counts of this clonotype. In DNA, the CDR3 is TGTGCCAGCAGTCCCTCAGGTTCTGGGGCCAACGTCCTGACTTTC. It specifies CASSPSGSGANVLTF. The chain combines TRBV6-2 or TRBV6-3 with TRBJ2-6; D is undetermined. This CDR3 is built from 15 residues. In germline, CDR1 is MNHEY, CDR2 SVGEGT. V dropped 5 bases and J dropped 1 base, with 9 bases sitting between them.

In this sample, this clonotype turned up many times. The chain links TRBV7-3 to TRBJ2-1, with TRBD1 as a possible D gene (6 bases). The V end lost 6 bases, the J end lost 7 bases, and 13 bases lay between the germline ends. Germline lookup yields CDR1 SGHTA and CDR2 FQGTGA. The CDR3 length is 13 residues. The CDR3 is CASSLQGGNEQFF. CDR3 sequence (DNA): TGTGCCAGCAGTTTACAGGGTGGGAATGAGCAGTTCTTC.

On this clonotype: The junction does not match germline at one end; this may be a read error. This chain connects TRBV7-6 to TRBJ2-7, with 7 bases fitting TRBD1. The CDR3 is 15 residues long. Germline lookup yields CDR1 SGHVS and CDR2 FNYEAQ. The CDR3 DNA sequence: TGTGCCAGCAGCCTAGCCGGTGGGACAGACTACGAGCAGTACTTC. Protein product: CASSLAGGTDYEQYF.

This clonotype has ten or more counts. This chain joins TRBV5-4 and TRBJ2-3; D is perhaps TRBD1 (6 bases). Between the trimmed V and J ends, which lost 0 bases and 3 bases, there was a span of 11 bases. This CDR3 comprises 15 residues. From germline, CDR1 is SGHNT and CDR2 YYREEE (reference sequence). Written as DNA, the CDR3 is TGTGCCAGCAGCTTGGGAACAGGGTGGACAGATACGCAGTATTTT. Amino acids: CASSLGTGWTDTQYF.

Remarks on this clonotype: A junction end diverges from the germline sequence, so it may reflect a read error. This chain links TRBV20-1 with TRBJ2-1, with D possibly matching TRBD2 (6 bases). CDR3 length equals 11 residues. Germline CDR1 is DFQATT and CDR2 is SNEGSKA (reference sequence). CDR3 sequence: CRASEGRKQFF. The CDR3 DNA follows: TGCAGAGCTAGCGAGGGACGGAAGCAGTTCTTC.

This clonotype was seen many times. The junction shows a germline mismatch at one end, possibly a read error. The CDR3 sequence is CASSVGGLGIYF. As DNA, the CDR3 is TGTGCCAGCAGCGTCGGGGGCTTGGGTATTTACTTC. The chain links TRBV11-2 to TRBJ2-1; D assignment may be TRBD1 or TRBD2 (6 bases each). The CDR3 sequence is 12 residues long. Germline CDR1 reads SGHAT; CDR2 reads FQNNGV.

This clonotype was recorded at least ten times. The chain employs TRBV20-1 and TRBJ2-7, with 7 bases lining up with TRBD2. J was trimmed by 3 bases and V by 5 bases; bases with no gene match: 10. In germline, CDR1 is DFQATT, CDR2 SNEGSKA (reference sequence). This CDR3 is built from 14 residues. CDR3 in amino acids: CSALFPGTIYEQYF. The DNA for the CDR3 is TGCAGTGCTTTATTTCCCGGGACTATCTACGAGCAGTACTTC.

This clonotype occurred many times. This chain connects TRBV3-1 to TRBJ2-1; possible D gene TRBD2, 6 bases. This CDR3 contains 16 residues. Germline V CDR1 and CDR2: LGHDT, YNNKEL (reference sequence). Trimming shortened V by 1 base and J by 5 bases, and 15 bases separated the two germline ends. The CDR3 is CASSQGGLLANNEQFF. The CDR3 DNA follows: TGTGCCAGCAGCCAAGGGGGGTTACTAGCAAACAATGAGCAGTTCTTC.

A few counts support this clonotype. This chain links TRBV18 with TRBJ1-1; no reliable D call. V was shortened by 2 bases and J by 5 bases, with 9 bases between the two germline ends. Germline assignment: CDR1 KGHSH and CDR2 LQKENI. The CDR3 loop spans 13 amino acids. The chain's CDR3 is CASSPKLETEAFF. The CDR3 coding sequence is TGTGCCAGCTCACCAAAATTGGAAACTGAAGCTTTCTTT. The whole variable domain, filled in from reference TRBV18 and TRBJ1-1, reads NAGVMQNPRHLVRRRGQEARLRCSPMKGHSHVYWYRQLPEEGLKFMVYLQKENIIDESGMPKERFSAEFPKEGPSILRIQQVVRGDSAAYFCASSPKLETEAFFGQGTRLTVV.

This clonotype was recorded many times. The J gene is TRBJ2-2, the V gene TRBV12-3 or TRBV12-4, with D hard to call. This CDR3 has 14 residues. V was pared by 3 bases and J by 6 bases, with 11 bases between. The DNA for the CDR3 is TGTGCCAGCAGTTTTAGGGTTTACGCCGGGGAGCTGTTTTTT. It yields the protein CASSFRVYAGELFF.

Note on this clonotype: Possible read error: a much larger clone is one base away. The gene calls are TRBV6-2 or TRBV6-3 and TRBJ1-2; 7 bases map to TRBD1. In germline, CDR1 is MNHEY, CDR2 SVGEGT. This CDR3 contains 14 residues. This chain's CDR3 is CASRRTGSNYGYIF. In DNA, the CDR3 is TGTGCCAGTAGGAGGACAGGATCTAACTATGGCTACATCTTC.

This clonotype was recorded many times. The junction departs from the called germline gene at one end, perhaps through a read error. This chain connects TRBV7-3 to TRBJ2-3, with TRBD2 matching over 11 bases. This CDR3 spans 21 amino acids. Per the germline V gene, CDR1 is SGHTA and CDR2 is FQGTGA. CDR3 in DNA: TGTGCAAGCAGCCGGGGGGCCCAGAGTCTAGCGGGAGGTTCACGCACAGATACGCAGTATTTT. It translates to CASSRGAQSLAGGSRTDTQYF.

There are a few counts of this clonotype. V and J are TRBV28 and TRBJ2-7; tentative D call: TRBD1 (6 bases). Germline V gene sequence: CDR1 MDHEN, CDR2 SYDVKM. Trimming removed 3 bases at V and 6 bases at J, with 15 bases between. The CDR3 is 14 amino acids. DNA of the CDR3: TGTGCCAGCAGTTTTACGTGGGGGCCCCTCGAGCAGTACTTC. It codes for CASSFTWGPLEQYF.

The sample holds many counts of this clonotype. This rearrangement joins TRBV7-2 to TRBJ2-1; TRBD2 aligns across 11 bases. The V gene end was trimmed by 1 base and the J gene end by 5 bases; junction bases not matched to a gene: 7. This CDR3 is built from 17 residues. Germline-derived CDR1 and CDR2 are SGHTA and FQGNSA. The CDR3 region is CASSLEAGTSGHNEQFF. In DNA form, the CDR3 reads TGTGCCAGCAGCTTAGAGGCCGGGACTAGCGGTCACAATGAGCAGTTCTTC.

This clonotype was seen at least ten times. V and J are TRBV7-9 and TRBJ2-7; weak D call: TRBD2 (5 bases). Germline loops: CDR1 SEHNR, CDR2 FQNEAQ (reference sequence). V gave up 1 base and J gave up 9 bases, with 10 bases separating them. The CDR3 covers 12 residues. For the CDR3, the DNA is TGTGCCAGCAGCTTAGAGGCGGCGGGGCAGTACTTC. Protein: CASSLEAAGQYF.

Details on this clonotype: A far larger clone lies a single base away; this is likely a read error. The chain employs TRBV28 and TRBJ2-3; 14 bases line up with TRBD2. The DNA end is more similar to TRBJ2-5, so the J call may be wrong. CDR1 and CDR2 (germline): MDHEN, SYDVKM. This CDR3 comprises 18 residues. The CDR3 is CVSSVDGLAGGSRGTQYF. The CDR3 DNA sequence: TGTGTCAGCAGTGTAGACGGACTAGCGGGGGGTTCCCGTGGGACCCAGTACTTC.

Details on this clonotype: A much more abundant neighbour one base away suggests this may be a read error. The CDR3 nucleotides read TGTGCCAGCAGTATCGACAGGGAATCCTACGAGCAGTACTTC. It codes for CASSIDRESYEQYF. This chain connects TRBV6-1 to TRBJ2-7, with TRBD1 matching 7 bases. Germline loops: CDR1 MNHNS, CDR2 SASEGT. Losses at the gene ends were 5 bases for V and 1 base for J; bases not matched to a gene: 5. The CDR3 is 14 residues long.

This clonotype occurred a few times. The genes are TRBV20-1 and TRBJ2-7, with TRBD2 as a possible D gene (6 bases). The CDR3 covers 14 residues. With 6 bases removed from V and 5 bases from J, the gap between germline ends came to 20 bases. Looked up from germline, CDR1 is DFQATT and CDR2 is SNEGSKA (reference sequence). Written as DNA, the CDR3 is TGCAGTGCCATTTCGGACGGGGGTCTCGACGAGCAGTACTTC. Translation: CSAISDGGLDEQYF.